Presented here are 25 T cell receptor beta chains from one specimen sequenced in a study of T-cell reconstitution after alpha-beta-depleted transplantation in children. Unique molecular identifiers were built into the TCRbeta library. TCRdb re-called the PCR reads with MiXCR, one entry per CDR3 protein. The sample holds 32,000 or so distinct CDR3 sequences, around 7% seen once. General observations from the study: At around two months after transplant, the alpha-beta T cells were reportedly derived from several hundred expanded clones that came from non-depleted graft cells.

Antigens for these TCRs are unknown. The sequenced sample was peripheral blood, obtained 60 days after TCRalphabeta/CD19-depleted stem cell transplant. The receptors come from a child younger than two who had a stem cell transplant for acute myeloid leukemia, so the T cells may come from the graft donor.

This clonotype was detected many times. The V gene is TRBV24-1, the J gene TRBJ2-2; no clear D gene. V gave up 1 base and J gave up 0 bases, with 8 bases separating them. Per the germline V gene, CDR1 is KGHDR and CDR2 is SFDVKD. CDR3 length: 16 amino acids. The CDR3 coding sequence is TGTGCCACCAGTGATTTTCCCAGCGCGAACACCGGGGAGCTGTTTTTT. Protein product: CATSDFPSANTGELFF.

There are many counts of this clonotype. The chain is built from TRBV6-2 or TRBV6-3 and TRBJ2-5, with D perhaps being TRBD1 or TRBD2 (5 bases each). The germline V gene has CDR1 MNHEY and CDR2 SVGEGT. The CDR3 is made up of 15 amino acids. Trimming pared 10 bases from V and 5 bases from J, leaving 23 bases between. In DNA form, the CDR3 reads TGTGCCACCCTCGGGGCGGACCGGCGAAGGGAGACCCAGTACTTC. It encodes CATLGADRRRETQYF.

The chain joins TRBV24-1 to TRBJ2-7; D gene uncertain. The CDR3 is 13 amino acids. V was pared by 3 bases and J by 0 bases, with 5 bases between. Germline V gene data show CDR1 as KGHDR and CDR2 as SFDVKD. CDR3 protein: CATSDPVSYEQYF. In DNA form, the CDR3 reads TGTGCCACCAGTGATCCAGTCTCCTACGAGCAGTACTTC.

The J gene is TRBJ2-5, the V gene TRBV27; D assignment may be TRBD1 or TRBD2 (6 bases each). Trimming removed 1 base from V and 5 bases from J, with 14 bases in between. Germline CDR1 and CDR2: MNHEY and SMNVEV (reference sequence). The CDR3 is 15 residues long. The CDR3 nucleotides read TGTGCCAGCAGTTTATGGGGGGCAGGTAGTGAGACCCAGTACTTC. Amino acids: CASSLWGAGSETQYF.

This clonotype has at least ten counts. The V gene is TRBV3-1, the J gene TRBJ2-1; D is perhaps TRBD2 (5 bases). V lost 4 bases and J 7 bases, leaving 11 bases between the germline ends. The germline CDR1 and CDR2 sequences are LGHDT and YNNKEL (reference sequence). CDR3 size: 13 residues. CDR3 loop: CASSRGVFNEQFF. The CDR3 nucleotides are TGTGCCAGCAGCCGGGGAGTCTTTAATGAGCAGTTCTTC.

The chain recombines TRBV18 with TRBJ1-5; no clear D. V lost 3 bases and J lost 4, with 10 bases in between. This CDR3 region has 14 residues. Germline CDR1 is KGHSH and CDR2 is LQKENI. CDR3 DNA: TGTGCCAGCTCACCCCGGGATTTAAATCAGCCCCAGCATTTT. Translation: CASSPRDLNQPQHF.

The chain has TRBV3-1 and TRBJ2-6; TRBD1 matches 9 bases. This CDR3 has 19 amino acids. The trim removed 6 bases at V and 1 base at J, leaving 13 bases unmatched. The V gene's germline CDR1 is LGHDT and CDR2 YNNKEL (reference sequence). CDR3 sequence: CASREQGQGLISGANVLTF. Here the CDR3 DNA reads TGTGCCAGCAGGGAGCAGGGACAGGGTCTCATTTCTGGGGCCAACGTCCTGACTTTC.

This clonotype appeared many times. The V and J genes are TRBV5-6 and TRBJ2-7; D might be TRBD1 (6 bases). Germline CDR1 is SGHDT and CDR2 is YYEEEE. Trimming took 4 bases from V and 2 from J, leaving 13 bases between them. This CDR3 comprises 14 residues. DNA of the CDR3: TGTGCCAGCAGCCCACCGGGACAACCCTACGAGCAGTACTTC. Its protein product is CASSPPGQPYEQYF.

Many counts were recorded for this clonotype. The rearrangement links TRBV29-1 to TRBJ2-2; D uncertain. The V and J ends lost 3 bases and 7 bases respectively, with 9 bases between them. The CDR3 contains 12 residues. CDR1 and CDR2 from the germline V gene are SQVTM and ANQGSEA. CDR3 region: CSVEVGNGELFF. The CDR3 nucleotides are TGCAGCGTTGAGGTGGGGAACGGGGAGCTGTTTTTT.

There are many counts of this clonotype. The V call is TRBV29-1, the J call TRBJ1-1; perhaps TRBD1 as D (6 bases). Between the trimmed V and J ends, which lost 7 bases and 8 bases, there was a span of 17 bases. Germline V CDR1 and CDR2: SQVTM, ANQGSEA. The CDR3 totals 12 residues. The CDR3 reads CSAFIGGGEAFF. CDR3 in DNA: TGCAGCGCCTTTATAGGGGGAGGGGAAGCTTTCTTT. The full variable domain, rest sourced from reference TRBV29-1 and TRBJ1-1, is SAVISQKPSRDICQRGTSLTIQCQVDSQVTMMFWYRQQPGQSLTLIATANQGSEATYESGFVIDKFPISRPNLTFSTLTVSNMSPEDSSIYLCSAFIGGGEAFFGQGTRLTVV.

The table lists this clonotype with many counts. This chain uses TRBV4-1 with TRBJ2-5; a weak D match, TRBD2 (6 bases). The V end lost 5 bases, the J end lost 6 bases, and 19 bases lay between the germline ends. CDR1 is MGHRA and CDR2 is YSYEKL in the germline V gene. CDR3 length: 15 residues. The CDR3 region is CASSEIGARGKTQYF. The DNA of the CDR3 is TGCGCCAGCAGCGAGATCGGTGCACGCGGGAAGACCCAGTACTTC.

This clonotype was recorded at least ten times. The V and J genes are TRBV27 and TRBJ2-7; no clear D. The germline V gene encodes CDR1 MNHEY and CDR2 SMNVEV (reference sequence). Deletions cut 6 bases from V and 3 bases from J, with 9 bases between. The CDR3 covers 12 residues. CDR3 amino acids: CASSSPLYEQYF. CDR3 nucleotides: TGTGCCAGCAGCTCCCCCCTCTACGAGCAGTACTTC.

This clonotype showed up many times. The J gene is TRBJ1-5, the V gene TRBV9; D remains unclear. Trimming shortened V by 4 bases and J by 0 bases, and 20 bases separated the two germline ends. CDR3 length equals 18 residues. Germline V CDR1 and CDR2: SGDLS, YYNGEE. The CDR3 coding sequence is TGTGCCAGCAGCTGTAGCCGGGGTGAGGATTGTAGCAATCAGCCCCAGCATTTT. Translated: CASSCSRGEDCSNQPQHF.

This clonotype showed up many times. This sequence joins TRBV28 and TRBJ2-3; TRBD2 agrees at 14 bases. J was trimmed by 3 bases and V by 5 bases; bases with no gene match: 7. Germline V lookup: CDR1 MDHEN, CDR2 SYDVKM. The CDR3 contains 17 residues. The CDR3 nucleotides are TGTGCCAGCAGTACCGGGACTAGCGGGAGAACAACAGATACGCAGTATTTT. Translating gives CASSTGTSGRTTDTQYF.

This clonotype was found many times. CDR3 loop: CASSVRQGRETQYF. The CDR3 DNA is TGTGCCAGCAGCGTTCGACAGGGGAGAGAGACCCAGTACTTC. The chain is built from TRBV9 and TRBJ2-5; 8 bases line up with TRBD1. This CDR3 region has 14 residues. After removal of 2 bases from V and 4 bases from J, the junction contained 4 bases not matched to a gene. CDR1 is SGDLS, CDR2 YYNGEE, per germline. Full variable domain (rest looked up from reference TRBV9 and TRBJ2-5): DSGVTQTPKHLITATGQRVTLRCSPRSGDLSVYWYQQSLDQGLQFLIQYYNGEERAKGNILERFSAQQFPDLHSELNLSSLELGDSALYFCASSVRQGRETQYFGPGTRLLVL.

The chain is built from TRBV28 and TRBJ2-2, with 9 bases aligning to TRBD1. The CDR3 is 17 residues long. V trimming: 4 bases; J trimming: 4 bases; junction bases outside the gene matches: 10. In germline, CDR1 is MDHEN, CDR2 SYDVKM. This CDR3 reads CASSSTTGQGGTGELFF. CDR3 in DNA: TGTGCCAGCAGTTCAACCACGGGACAGGGAGGCACCGGGGAGCTGTTTTTT.

For this clonotype: A junction end diverges from the germline sequence, so it may reflect a read error. The J gene is TRBJ2-5, the V gene TRBV20-1; 10 nucleotides align to TRBD2. The germline V gene encodes CDR1 DFQATT and CDR2 SNEGSKA (reference sequence). The CDR3 runs to 16 residues. The chain's CDR3 is CCARDLAGGGQETQYF. In DNA form, the CDR3 reads TGCTGTGCTAGAGATTTAGCGGGAGGAGGACAAGAGACCCAGTACTTC.

This clonotype came up many times. V and J are TRBV5-5 and TRBJ1-1; possibly TRBD1 for D (6 bases). The V and J ends lost 5 bases and 6 bases respectively, with 8 bases between them. The CDR3 length is 11 residues. CDR1 and CDR2 from the germline V gene are SGHKS and YYEKEE (reference sequence). CDR3 sequence reads: CASRWGPEAFF. In DNA form, the CDR3 reads TGTGCCAGCAGGTGGGGGCCTGAAGCTTTCTTT.

This clonotype was seen many times. The chain carries TRBV14 and TRBJ1-6; possibly TRBD1 for D (5 bases). V was clipped by 3 bases and J by 2 bases, with 8 bases between them. Germline V gene sequence: CDR1 SGHDN, CDR2 FVKESK. This CDR3 has 15 amino acids. In DNA form, the CDR3 reads TGTGCCAGCAGCCACCGACAGCCCTATAATTCACCCCTCCACTTT. Translation gives CASSHRQPYNSPLHF.

This clonotype was counted a few times. CDR3 coding DNA: TGTGCCAGCAGCTTAGTTCGTGGGGCGCCGCGTTCTAACTATGGCTACACCTTC. It specifies CASSLVRGAPRSNYGYTF. The chain uses TRBV11-1 and TRBJ1-2; a possible D gene is TRBD1 (5 bases). Germline assignment: CDR1 SGHAT and CDR2 FQDESV (reference sequence). The length of the CDR3 is 18 residues. Trimming took 1 base from V and 0 from J, leaving 18 bases between them.

This clonotype appeared many times. The conserved closing phenylalanine or tryptophan is absent in this CDR3, likely reflecting a read error. No DNA is shown, since the ends of the CDR3 on it are uncertain; the CDR3 is the one TCRdb lists. The V and J genes are TRBV7-9 and TRBJ1-5. Germline CDR1 is SEHNR and CDR2 is FQNEAQ (reference sequence). The CDR3 comprises 11 residues, both ends counted. CDR3 sequence: CASTLRTPSRI.

This clonotype has a count of ten or more. The chain carries TRBV5-1 and TRBJ2-5; no definite D call. The germline V and J ends were trimmed by 3 bases and 5 bases, with 17 bases remaining between them. Germline V gene lookup returns CDR1 SGHRS and CDR2 YFSETQ. This CDR3 comprises 15 residues. In DNA form, the CDR3 reads TGCGCCAGCAGCTGGTGGGGTTCGGCGACGGAGACCCAGTACTTC. It yields the protein CASSWWGSATETQYF.

This clonotype was seen ten or more times. This rearrangement joins TRBV5-6 to TRBJ1-1; D gene unclear. Trimming stripped 0 bases from V and 4 bases from J, with 13 bases between. The germline CDR1 and CDR2 sequences are SGHDT and YYEEEE. The CDR3 contains 15 residues. The CDR3 DNA follows: TGTGCCAGCAGCTTGGGAGGGTCGGTCGGCACTGAAGCTTTCTTT. Protein: CASSLGGSVGTEAFF.

This clonotype was counted at least ten times. The chain uses TRBV5-1 and TRBJ1-2, with D tentatively TRBD1 (5 bases). The CDR3 spans 16 residues. Trimming removed 6 bases from V and 1 base from J, with 19 bases in between. Germline CDR1 is SGHRS and CDR2 is YFSETQ. CDR3 amino acids: CASTSGRTRLNYGYTF. As DNA, the CDR3 is TGCGCCAGCACCTCAGGGCGGACTCGTCTTAACTATGGCTACACCTTC.

This clonotype has ten or more counts. The rearrangement joins TRBV6-1 to TRBJ1-1, with D unclear. The V and J ends lost 5 bases and 1 base respectively, with 11 bases between them. The germline gives CDR1 MNHNS, CDR2 SASEGT. The CDR3 loop spans 14 amino acids. This CDR3 is CASSLAGRNTEAFF. The CDR3 DNA is TGTGCCAGCAGTCTCGCCGGGAGGAACACTGAAGCTTTCTTT.